This T cell receptor (beta chain) is drawn from a study of response to subunit inactivated influenza vaccine. Notes on the study in general: Authors suggested that a seasonal influenza vaccination recruits few new T cells each time.

Only a few counts were recorded for this clonotype. The antigen is undetermined. The CDR3 length is 15 residues. V trimming: 4 bases; J trimming: 6 bases; junction bases outside the gene matches: 13. Germline V gene sequence: CDR1 SQVTM, CDR2 ANQGSEA. MiXCR, applied by TCRdb to the RT-PCR reads, yields one record per CDR3 protein. This sample has 550,000 to 650,000 distinct CDR3 sequences, with about an eighth found just once. This chain joins TRBV29-1 and TRBJ1-2; TRBD1 aligns across 8 bases. The sample consisted of PBMCs from blood, taken on the day of vaccination. The TCR comes from a man aged 50-60 years who received an inactivated influenza vaccine. The CDR3 bases are TGCAGCGTTGGGGACAGGTTATCTTCTTTGGATGGCTACACCTTC. Amino acids: CSVGDRLSSLDGYTF.